A single sample gave rise to the 10 T cell receptor beta chains below, sequenced in a study of blood T cell repertoires in COVID-19. Sequencing was performed with immunoSEQ multiplex PCR; in TCRdb, only in-frame clones are kept and a portion is missing. Of roughly 180,000 clones in the sample, roughly 80% were seen once. The sample comprised PBMCs or T cells enriched from blood (not recorded which). The origin of the receptors is a middle-aged woman with acute COVID-19.

The chain recombines TRBV12-5 with TRBJ2-7; tentative D call: TRBD1 (6 bases). Trimming stripped 0 bases from V and 6 bases from J, with 12 bases between. Germline V gene data show CDR1 as LGHNT and CDR2 as FRNRAP. This CDR3 region has 14 residues. In DNA, the CDR3 is TGTGCTAGTGGTTTGGTACAGGGAACTGGCGAGCAGTACTTC. Protein product: CASGLVQGTGEQYF. The variable domain in full, completed from reference TRBV12-5 and TRBJ2-7, reads DARVTQTPRHKVTEMGQEVTMRCQPILGHNTVFWYRQTMMQGLELLAYFRNRAPLDDSGMPKDRFSAEMPDATLATLKIQPSEPRDSAVYFCASGLVQGTGEQYFGPGTRLTVT.

The chain uses TRBV7-9 and TRBJ2-7, with TRBD2 matching over 10 bases. With V trimmed by 5 bases and J by 4 bases, 11 bases remained unmatched. CDR1 is SEHNR and CDR2 is FQNEAQ in the germline V gene (reference sequence). The CDR3 loop spans 16 amino acids. The CDR3 reads CASSPGGGTSAYEQYF. The CDR3 DNA sequence: TGTGCCAGCAGCCCCGGCGGGGGGACTAGCGCGTACGAGCAGTACTTC.

This chain joins TRBV18 and TRBJ1-1; 7 bases line up with TRBD1. Germline assignment: CDR1 KGHSH and CDR2 LQKENI. This CDR3 has 14 residues. The V segment lost 3 bases and the J segment 3 bases; nucleotides outside the gene matches: 4. The CDR3 DNA reads TGTGCCAGCTCACCCTTAACAGGGGACACTGAAGCTTTCTTT. Amino acid sequence: CASSPLTGDTEAFF.

In its sample, this clone was seen a few times. In DNA, the CDR3 is TGTGCCAGCAGCGTAGTCGGGATAGGGGAGCTGTTTTTT. Its protein product is CASSVVGIGELFF. V is TRBV9 and J is TRBJ2-2, with D possibly matching TRBD2 (5 bases). The CDR3 sequence is 13 residues long. Between the trimmed V and J ends, which lost 0 bases and 8 bases, there was a span of 8 bases. Per the germline V gene, CDR1 is SGDLS and CDR2 is YYNGEE.

The J gene is TRBJ2-1, the V gene TRBV7-2; the D gene is possibly TRBD1 (5 bases). Germline CDR1 and CDR2: SGHTA and FQGNSA. Trimming stripped 3 bases from V and 5 bases from J, with 8 bases between. The CDR3 sequence is 13 residues long. The CDR3 sequence: CASSFARDNEQFF. CDR3 nucleotide sequence: TGTGCCAGCAGCTTCGCCAGGGACAATGAGCAGTTCTTC.

CDR3 sequence: CATVARGGSYTDTQYF. The CDR3 nucleotides are TGTGCCACAGTGGCTCGAGGCGGGTCTTACACAGATACGCAGTATTTT. The genes are TRBV27 and TRBJ2-3; a possible D gene is TRBD2 (5 bases). The V gene's germline CDR1 is MNHEY and CDR2 SMNVEV (reference sequence). This CDR3 region has 16 residues. V was pared by 10 bases and J by 2 bases, with 22 bases between.

This clone has only a few counts. In DNA form, the CDR3 reads TGTGCTAGTGGTGCTTGGCCCTCAATCACAGATACGCAGTATTTT. Its translation: CASGAWPSITDTQYF. The chain recombines TRBV12-5 with TRBJ2-3; D is undetermined. Germline CDR1 is LGHNT and CDR2 is FRNRAP. V dropped 5 bases and J dropped 2 bases, with 14 bases sitting between them. There are 15 residues in the CDR3.

The V gene is TRBV11-2, the J gene TRBJ2-2; D gene ambiguous. Germline V gene sequence: CDR1 SGHAT, CDR2 FQNNGV. The CDR3 contains 13 residues. With 0 bases removed from V and 6 bases from J, the gap between germline ends came to 5 bases. CDR3 amino acids: CASSLERAGELFF. CDR3 coding DNA: TGTGCCAGCAGCTTAGAACGGGCCGGGGAGCTGTTTTTT.

This clone has just one count. This chain links TRBV12-3 or TRBV12-4 with TRBJ2-7; unclear D gene. Trimming removed 1 base from V and 6 bases from J, with 10 bases in between. This CDR3 spans 13 amino acids. CDR3 nucleotide sequence: TGTGCCAGCAGTTTAGGGCCAGGAACCGAGCAGTACGTC. It translates to CASSLGPGTEQYV.

This chain links TRBV2 with TRBJ2-5; TRBD2 agrees at 11 bases. CDR1 SNHLY and CDR2 FYNNEI come from the germline V gene. V lost 4 bases, J lost 5 bases, and 12 bases stayed unmatched. This CDR3 has 17 amino acids. The DNA for the CDR3 is TGTGCCAGCAGTGCCCGACTAGCGGGATCAGGGGGTGAGACCCAGTACTTC. Translating it yields CASSARLAGSGGETQYF. Drawing the rest from reference TRBV2 and TRBJ2-5, the complete variable domain is EPEVTQTPSHQVTQMGQEVILRCVPISNHLYFYWYRQILGQKVEFLVSFYNNEISEKSEIFDDQFSVERPDGSNFTLKIRSTKLEDSAMYFCASSARLAGSGGETQYFGPGTRLLVL.